These 15 T cell receptor beta chains share one sample of origin, sequenced in a study of spatial heterogeneity in lung cancer. Each CDR3 protein gets one entry after TCRdb re-called the 5' RACE reads with MiXCR. The sample shows tens of thousands of distinct CDR3 sequences, about 7% of them seen only once. Time point indicated: sample taken at primary tumor resection. The source material was PBMCs, sampled at surgery. The receptors derive from a male donor with early-stage non-small cell lung cancer.

Many counts were recorded for this clonotype. The rearrangement links TRBV12-3 or TRBV12-4 to TRBJ1-1; 9 nucleotides align to TRBD1. After removal of 4 bases from V and 10 bases from J, the junction contained 7 bases not matched to a gene. CDR3 length equals 13 residues. CDR3 in amino acids: CASSYRGRLTAFF. CDR3 DNA sequence: TGTGCCAGCAGTTACAGGGGGCGCCTGACAGCTTTCTTT.

The sample holds many counts of this clonotype. The CDR3: CASSPGLLQETQYF. In DNA form, the CDR3 reads TGTGCCAGCAGTCCTGGACTGCTACAAGAGACCCAGTACTTC. This chain connects TRBV12-3 or TRBV12-4 to TRBJ2-5, with D possibly matching TRBD2 (5 bases). Trimming removed 5 bases from V and 2 bases from J, with 12 bases in between. The CDR3 has 14 residues.

This clonotype was seen many times. This sequence joins TRBV27 and TRBJ2-3, with 9 bases that match TRBD1. This CDR3 comprises 17 residues. Germline V gene sequence: CDR1 MNHEY, CDR2 SMNVEV (reference sequence). V dropped 4 bases and J dropped 2; count of bases not matched to a gene: 10. Written as DNA, the CDR3 is TGTGCCAGCAGTTGGGACAGGGAAGGTTTTGACACAGATACGCAGTATTTT. The encoded protein is CASSWDREGFDTDTQYF.

This chain joins TRBV12-3 or TRBV12-4 and TRBJ2-5, with D unclear. This CDR3 is built from 13 residues. Trimming stripped 3 bases from V and 1 base from J, with 6 bases between. The CDR3 loop is CASSFKFQETQYF. The CDR3 nucleotides are TGTGCCAGCAGTTTCAAGTTCCAAGAGACCCAGTACTTC.

This clonotype was seen repeatedly, ten times or more. V and J are TRBV7-2 and TRBJ2-5; maybe TRBD1 (6 bases). This CDR3 is built from 14 residues. Trimming stripped 3 bases from V and 2 bases from J, with 10 bases between. CDR1 and CDR2 from the germline V gene are SGHTA and FQGNSA. The CDR3 here is CASSFLTGQETQYF. The CDR3 bases are TGTGCCAGCAGCTTTTTGACAGGACAAGAGACCCAGTACTTC.

This clonotype was seen more than once but under ten times. The chain links TRBV6-5 to TRBJ2-7, with D uncertain. The CDR3 spans 13 residues. Germline V gives CDR1 MNHEY, CDR2 SVGAGI. V lost 6 bases and J 1 base, leaving 10 bases between the germline ends. CDR3 DNA sequence: TGTGCCAGCAGACCCGCTAGTTCCTACGAGCAGTACTTC. Its protein is CASRPASSYEQYF.

This clonotype was recorded many times. The chain recombines TRBV5-1 with TRBJ2-4; a weak D match, TRBD1 (5 bases). V was trimmed by 3 bases and J by 8 bases, leaving 12 bases between them. The CDR3 is 13 residues long. Germline CDR1 is SGHRS and CDR2 is YFSETQ. CDR3 DNA: TGCGCCAGCAGCTCGACAGTCCGAGACATTCAGTACTTC. Protein: CASSSTVRDIQYF.

J is TRBJ2-1 and V is TRBV7-9; TRBD2 matches 7 bases. The V gene's germline CDR1 is SEHNR and CDR2 FQNEAQ (reference sequence). The CDR3 is 16 residues long. J gave up 3 bases and V 5 bases, and 10 bases lay outside the gene matches. CDR3 region: CASSPTASGGYNEQFF. The CDR3 coding sequence is TGTGCCAGCAGCCCAACGGCTAGCGGCGGCTACAATGAGCAGTTCTTC.

This clonotype was seen ten or more times. The V gene is TRBV20-1, the J gene TRBJ1-1; 9 positions match TRBD1. The germline V gene encodes CDR1 DFQATT and CDR2 SNEGSKA (reference sequence). The junction had 9 bases not matched to a gene; V was cut back by 1 base and J by 0 bases. The CDR3 has 17 residues. The CDR3 region is CSARAIGTGRMNTEAFF. CDR3 sequence (DNA): TGCAGTGCTAGAGCCATAGGGACAGGGAGAATGAACACTGAAGCTTTCTTT.

Many counts were recorded for this clonotype. V usage is TRBV2 and J usage is TRBJ2-1; possible D gene TRBD2, 6 bases. V was cut by 7 bases and J by 5 bases, with 12 bases left in between. This CDR3 contains 13 residues. Germline CDR1 is SNHLY and CDR2 is FYNNEI. The CDR3 here is CASKTGENNEQFF. The CDR3 coding sequence is TGTGCCAGCAAGACGGGGGAGAACAATGAGCAGTTCTTC.

This clonotype was seen more than once but under ten times. The chain combines TRBV19 with TRBJ2-1, with TRBD1 identical over 8 bases. CDR1 LNHDA and CDR2 SQIVND come from the germline V gene (reference sequence). The CDR3 is 16 residues long. V lost 7 bases, J lost 5 bases, and 13 bases stayed unmatched. The CDR3 spells CASTSWGQVHHNEQFF. CDR3 bases: TGTGCCAGTACCTCATGGGGACAGGTGCACCACAATGAGCAGTTCTTC.

V and J are TRBV7-9 and TRBJ2-3; D not certain. This CDR3 region has 12 residues. Trimming took 3 bases from V and 6 from J, leaving 7 bases between them. Germline CDR1 reads SEHNR; CDR2 reads FQNEAQ (reference sequence). CDR3 DNA: TGTGCCAGCAGCTTTACAGATGATACGCAGTATTTT. Translating gives CASSFTDDTQYF.

This clonotype was seen at least ten times. The CDR3 loop is CASSLTSGSGRDTQYF. DNA of the CDR3: TGTGCCAGCAGCTTGACTAGCGGGAGTGGGAGAGATACGCAGTATTTT. The chain has TRBV7-3 and TRBJ2-3, with 12 bases matching TRBD2. This CDR3 is 16 amino acids long. Germline CDR1 SGHTA, CDR2 FQGTGA. V dropped 3 bases and J dropped 5; count of bases not matched to a gene: 6.

Many counts were recorded for this clonotype. V usage is TRBV11-1 and J usage is TRBJ2-5; TRBD1 matches 7 bases. The germline gives CDR1 SGHAT, CDR2 FQDESV (reference sequence). J gave up 2 bases and V 6 bases, and 9 bases lay outside the gene matches. The length of the CDR3 is 15 residues. CDR3 region: CASSRTGTEQETQYF. The CDR3 DNA sequence: TGTGCCAGCAGTAGGACCGGGACAGAACAAGAGACCCAGTACTTC.

A few counts support this clonotype. The junction does not match germline at one end; this may be a read error. The chain uses TRBV7-7 and TRBJ2-1; D call uncertain. Germline CDR1 is SSHAT and CDR2 is FNYEAQ (reference sequence). The CDR3 runs 15 residues. CDR3 DNA sequence: TGTGCTAGCAGCTTAGGGCGGAGCATCTACAATGAGCAGTTCTTC. Translated: CASSLGRSIYNEQFF.